The 24 T cell receptor beta chains in this list originate from one sample, sequenced in a study of blood T cell repertoires in COVID-19. Sequenced by immunoSEQ multiplex PCR; TCRdb stores in-frame clones only, minus some. The sample holds approximately 230,000 clones, 82% seen once. Specimen: peripheral blood. The receptor source for this set is a woman older than 75 with active or convalescent COVID-19.

The chain has TRBV28 and TRBJ1-5; D is unclear. V was cut by 6 bases and J by 3 bases, with 18 bases left in between. This CDR3 is 16 amino acids long. Germline V CDR1 and CDR2: MDHEN, SYDVKM. CDR3: CASSPLEQFFNQPQHF. The CDR3 nucleotides read TGTGCCAGCAGCCCCCTCGAACAGTTTTTCAATCAGCCCCAGCATTTT.

This chain links TRBV24-1 with TRBJ2-3; 10 bases align to TRBD1. With 3 bases clipped from V and 4 bases from J, the junction kept 6 bases outside the gene matches. The CDR3 totals 16 residues. The germline V gene encodes CDR1 KGHDR and CDR2 SFDVKD. The CDR3 loop reads CATSDTGQGMADTQYF. The CDR3, as DNA: TGTGCCACCAGTGATACGGGACAGGGGATGGCAGATACGCAGTATTTT.

The gene calls are TRBV5-1 and TRBJ1-2; D is possibly TRBD1 (6 bases). This CDR3 has 14 residues. CDR1 and CDR2 (germline): SGHRS, YFSETQ. Trimming removed 4 bases from V and 0 bases from J, with 10 bases in between. CDR3: CASSRDNANYGYTF. CDR3 bases: TGCGCCAGCAGCCGGGACAACGCTAACTATGGCTACACCTTC.

This clone was seen only once. The CDR3 sequence is CASSERYSSGNTIYF. The CDR3 DNA is TGTGCCAGCAGCGAACGATACAGCTCTGGAAACACCATATATTTT. This rearrangement joins TRBV9 to TRBJ1-3, with D unresolved. V shed 3 bases and J shed 0 bases, with 10 bases lying between them. This CDR3 contains 15 residues. CDR1 SGDLS and CDR2 YYNGEE come from the germline V gene.

This clone was observed once. V gene TRBV19 combines with J gene TRBJ1-3; 7 bases fit TRBD1. This CDR3 has 18 amino acids. Germline V lookup: CDR1 LNHDA, CDR2 SQIVND (reference sequence). V gave up 5 bases and J gave up 0 bases; unmatched junction bases: 13. Here the CDR3 reads CASSQGQRKTSSGNTIYF. Here the CDR3 DNA reads TGTGCCAGTAGTCAGGGACAGCGGAAAACTAGCTCTGGAAACACCATATATTTT.

This clone was recorded once. The chain uses TRBV19 and TRBJ2-6, with D maybe TRBD1 (5 bases). V dropped 7 bases and J dropped 4 bases, with 14 bases sitting between them. Germline V CDR1 and CDR2: LNHDA, SQIVND (reference sequence). The CDR3 loop spans 15 amino acids. The CDR3 region is CASTTQGVGANVLTF. The CDR3 DNA follows: TGTGCCAGTACCACTCAAGGGGTCGGGGCCAACGTCCTGACTTTC.

The chain recombines TRBV10-3 with TRBJ1-2; 9 bases are a match to TRBD1. Trimming cost V 11 bases and J 6 bases; bases outside gene matches: 10. The germline CDR1 and CDR2 sequences are ENHRY and SYGVKD. This CDR3 is built from 13 residues. CDR3 in DNA: TGTGCCGTTTCAGACAGGGGGGTTAATGGCTACACCTTC. Encoded protein: CAVSDRGVNGYTF.

V usage is TRBV6-5 and J usage is TRBJ1-4, with 7 bases aligning to TRBD1. The CDR3 spans 15 residues. CDR1 MNHEY and CDR2 SVGAGI come from the germline V gene. J gave up 7 bases and V 6 bases, and 11 bases lay outside the gene matches. CDR3 amino acids: CASREGAGGSEKLFF. DNA of the CDR3: TGTGCCAGCAGGGAGGGGGCGGGTGGATCTGAAAAACTGTTTTTT.

The chain has TRBV5-1 and TRBJ1-6, with 8 bases identical to TRBD1. CDR1 is SGHRS and CDR2 is YFSETQ in the germline V gene. The junction had 6 bases not matched to a gene; V was cut back by 2 bases and J by 8 bases. The CDR3 has 15 residues. This CDR3 reads CASSFNTGGDSPLHF. The CDR3 bases are TGCGCCAGCAGCTTTAATACAGGGGGGGATTCACCCCTCCACTTT.

As DNA, the CDR3 is TGTGCCACCAGTGATTTAGGGACTCAAAGCACAGATACGCAGTATTTT. Its translation is CATSDLGTQSTDTQYF. The rearrangement links TRBV24-1 to TRBJ2-3; TRBD2 is a possible D gene (6 bases). CDR1 is KGHDR and CDR2 is SFDVKD in the germline V gene. CDR3 length: 16 residues. V was clipped by 1 base and J by 0 bases, with 10 bases between them.

The chain combines TRBV5-6 with TRBJ2-2; TRBD2 aligns across 7 bases. Trimming took 3 bases from V and 7 from J; bases not matched to a gene: 6. Germline CDR1 SGHDT, CDR2 YYEEEE. This CDR3 region has 14 residues. For the CDR3, the DNA is TGTGCCAGCAGCTCAGGACTAGTCAGCGGGGAGCTGTTTTTT. Protein: CASSSGLVSGELFF. The complete variable domain, with remaining parts taken from reference TRBV5-6 and TRBJ2-2, reads DAGVTQSPTHLIKTRGQQVTLRCSPKSGHDTVSWYQQALGQGPQFIFQYYEEEERQRGNFPDRFSGHQFPNYSSELNVNALLLGDSALYLCASSSGLVSGELFFGEGSRLTVL.

The rearrangement joins TRBV29-1 to TRBJ2-3, with a tentative D call TRBD1 (5 bases). This CDR3 comprises 14 residues. Germline V gives CDR1 SQVTM, CDR2 ANQGSEA. V dropped 7 bases and J dropped 0 bases, with 14 bases sitting between them. CDR3 DNA sequence: TGCAGCGCCCGACCAGGGTATAGCACAGATACGCAGTATTTT. It specifies CSARPGYSTDTQYF.

The chain is built from TRBV28 and TRBJ2-7; 8 nucleotides match TRBD2. In germline, CDR1 is MDHEN, CDR2 SYDVKM. Losses at the gene ends were 2 bases for V and 3 bases for J; bases not matched to a gene: 9. This CDR3 is built from 16 residues. The CDR3 coding sequence is TGTGCCAGCAGTTTAGCCTCAGGGGCGGGGGGCTACGAGCAGTACTTC. Translated: CASSLASGAGGYEQYF.

The chain has TRBV2 and TRBJ2-3, with TRBD1 matching 9 bases. This CDR3 region has 14 residues. The V gene's germline CDR1 is SNHLY and CDR2 FYNNEI. V shed 5 bases and J 2 bases; nucleotides not matched to a gene: 2. The CDR3 is CASSRDRDTDTQYF. CDR3 coding DNA: TGTGCCAGCAGTAGGGACAGGGACACAGATACGCAGTATTTT.

The gene calls are TRBV6-4 and TRBJ2-7; the match to TRBD1 covers 8 bases. Germline V lookup: CDR1 MRHNA, CDR2 SNTAGT. V gave up 6 bases and J gave up 2 bases; unmatched junction bases: 6. The CDR3 is 14 amino acids. The CDR3 loop is CASSIDRGPYEQYF. The CDR3 nucleotides are TGTGCCAGCAGCATAGACAGGGGTCCCTACGAGCAGTACTTC.

The chain uses TRBV18 and TRBJ2-7; 8 bases match TRBD1. V trimming: 4 bases; J trimming: 5 bases; junction bases outside the gene matches: 1. CDR1 is KGHSH, CDR2 LQKENI, per germline. This CDR3 is built from 12 residues. CDR3 sequence reads: CASSLDRDEQYF. In nucleotides, the CDR3 is TGTGCCAGCTCACTGGACAGGGACGAGCAGTACTTC.

The J gene is TRBJ2-1, the V gene TRBV18; 10 nucleotides match TRBD1. Looked up from germline, CDR1 is KGHSH and CDR2 is LQKENI. The CDR3 loop spans 15 amino acids. Trimming cost V 4 bases and J 7 bases; bases outside gene matches: 7. DNA of the CDR3: TGTGCCAGCTCACTAAGACAGGGGGCGCGAAATGAGCAGTTCTTC. It codes for CASSLRQGARNEQFF.

The chain combines TRBV28 with TRBJ2-1, with TRBD2 matching 12 bases. This CDR3 is built from 17 residues. V shed 6 bases, J shed 0 bases, and the junction held 6 bases outside the gene matches. The germline V gene has CDR1 MDHEN and CDR2 SYDVKM. CDR3 coding DNA: TGTGCCAGCAGCGGACTAGCGGGGCTCATCTCCTACAATGAGCAGTTCTTC. Amino acid sequence: CASSGLAGLISYNEQFF.

This clone was seen once. The V call is TRBV5-1, the J call TRBJ1-1, with 9 nucleotides matching TRBD1. The CDR3 is made up of 16 amino acids. Losses at the gene ends were 4 bases for V and 3 bases for J; bases not matched to a gene: 10. CDR1 and CDR2 (germline): SGHRS, YFSETQ. CDR3 in amino acids: CASSPDGTGRYTEAFF. Written as DNA, the CDR3 is TGCGCCAGCAGCCCCGACGGGACAGGGCGCTACACTGAAGCTTTCTTT.

This clone was seen a single time. CDR3 sequence (DNA): TGTGCCAGCAGTGAGACTAGGGCGTTCTACGAGCAGTACTTC. Translating it yields CASSETRAFYEQYF. This rearrangement joins TRBV6-1 to TRBJ2-7; D might be TRBD2 (6 bases). The CDR3 runs 14 residues. Trimming took 3 bases from V and 3 from J, leaving 12 bases between them. Germline loops: CDR1 MNHNS, CDR2 SASEGT.

This chain joins TRBV28 and TRBJ2-7; 9 positions match TRBD1. J lost 7 bases, V lost 10 bases, and 20 bases had no gene match. The CDR3 is 16 residues long. Germline CDR1 is MDHEN and CDR2 is SYDVKM. The DNA for the CDR3 is TGTGCCATCAACCCACGGGAGGTACAGGGGGCTTGGGAGCAGTACTTC. Protein product: CAINPREVQGAWEQYF.

The rearrangement uses TRBV27 and TRBJ1-2; 9 nucleotides align to TRBD1. The length of the CDR3 is 14 residues. The germline V gene encodes CDR1 MNHEY and CDR2 SMNVEV (reference sequence). The ends lost 5 bases at V and 7 bases at J; junction bases unmatched: 8. CDR3 DNA sequence: TGTGCCAGCAGTCCGGACAGGGGAGTGGGTGGCTACACCTTC. It translates to CASSPDRGVGGYTF.

V gene TRBV2 combines with J gene TRBJ1-1; 8 nucleotides agree with TRBD1. CDR3 length: 12 residues. Germline V gives CDR1 SNHLY, CDR2 FYNNEI. J was trimmed by 11 bases and V by 6 bases; bases with no gene match: 8. DNA for the CDR3: TGTGCCAGCAGCGCCTTAGGGGACAGGGCTTTCTTT. This sequence encodes CASSALGDRAFF. The full variable domain, in which reference TRBV2 and TRBJ1-1 provide the parts outside the CDR3, is EPEVTQTPSHQVTQMGQEVILRCVPISNHLYFYWYRQILGQKVEFLVSFYNNEISEKSEIFDDQFSVERPDGSNFTLKIRSTKLEDSAMYFCASSALGDRAFFGQGTRLTVV.

This clone occurred once. The chain employs TRBV28 and TRBJ1-5; 7 bases are a match to TRBD1. The germline CDR1 and CDR2 sequences are MDHEN and SYDVKM. The CDR3 is 18 residues long. V was pared by 7 bases and J by 3 bases, with 18 bases of the junction left unmatched. The CDR3 loop reads CASTQPFGRDRHNQPQHF. The CDR3 nucleotides are TGTGCCAGCACCCAACCCTTTGGCCGGGACAGACACAATCAGCCCCAGCATTTT.